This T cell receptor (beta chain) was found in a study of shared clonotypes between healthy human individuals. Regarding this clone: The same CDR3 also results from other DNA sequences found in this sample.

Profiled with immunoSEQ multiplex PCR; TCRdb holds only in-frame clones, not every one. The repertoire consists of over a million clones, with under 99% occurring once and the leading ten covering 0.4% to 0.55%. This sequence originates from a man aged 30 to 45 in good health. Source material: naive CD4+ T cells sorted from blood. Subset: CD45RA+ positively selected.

CDR3 amino acids: CASSLEGLAGVETQYF. CDR3 DNA sequence: TGCGCCAGCAGCCTGGAAGGACTAGCGGGAGTAGAGACCCAGTACTTC. The chain has TRBV5-1 and TRBJ2-5; 13 bases agree with TRBD2. V gave up 4 bases and J gave up 4 bases; unmatched junction bases: 7. Germline CDR1 reads SGHRS; CDR2 reads YFSETQ. This CDR3 region has 16 residues.